These T cell receptor beta chains were read from a single sample in a study of vaccination effects on CD4 cells after COVID-19. Their antigens remain unidentified. Libraries were prepared by immunoSEQ multiplex PCR; TCRdb keeps only in-frame clonotypes and omits some of them. The sample lists tens of thousands of clones; 73% were seen once. The sequences come from CD4+ T cells from PBMCs cultured with SARS-CoV-2 spike peptides, collected after COVID-19 vaccination. The source of these receptors is a human donor who received a COVID-19 vaccine. The CDR3 runs from the conserved cysteine through the conserved F or W. A D gene is named only where the DNA matches it firmly. For some rows the clone size is stated as once, few or many, or as a class when expanded; others skip it.

CDR3: CASRRLADSYEQYF; DNA: TGTGCCAGCAGAAGACTAGCGGACTCCTACGAGCAGTACTTC; length: 14; J: TRBJ2-7; V: TRBV6-5; size: -; D: TRBD2
CDR3: CASSLGGPAYGYTF; DNA: TGTGCCAGCAGCTTGGGCGGGCCAGCCTATGGCTACACCTTC; length: 14; J: TRBJ1-2; V: TRBV5-8; size: -; D: -
CDR3: CASRHPDTEAFF; DNA: TGTGCCAGCCGACATCCTGACACTGAAGCTTTCTTT; length: 12; J: TRBJ1-1; V: TRBV27; size: -; D: -
CDR3: CASSFKGVNEKLFF; DNA: TGTGCCAGCAGCTTTAAGGGGGTTAATGAAAAACTGTTTTTT; length: 14; J: TRBJ1-4; V: TRBV5-4; size: -; D: -
CDR3: CASSFGGVNEKLFF; DNA: TGTGCCAGCAGTTTCGGAGGGGTTAATGAAAAACTGTTTTTT; length: 14; J: TRBJ1-4; V: TRBV27; size: few; D: -
CDR3: CASSIFRRRGYEQYF; DNA: TGTGCCAGTAGTATATTTCGACGAAGGGGTTACGAGCAGTACTTC; length: 15; J: TRBJ2-7; V: TRBV19; size: -; D: -
CDR3: CASSLARYQETQYF; DNA: TGTGCCAGCAGCTTAGCGAGGTACCAAGAGACCCAGTACTTC; length: 14; J: TRBJ2-5; V: TRBV7-6; size: -; D: -
CDR3: CASSLVLGAVGSPLHF; DNA: TGTGCCAGCAGCTTAGTCCTGGGGGCGGTAGGCTCACCCCTCCACTTT; length: 16; J: TRBJ1-6; V: TRBV11-2; size: few; D: -
CDR3: CASTKSEGLAGGAGGLNTQYF; DNA: TGTGCCAGCACGAAATCGGAAGGACTAGCGGGGGGTGCAGGGGGGTTAAATACGCAGTATTTT; length: 21; J: TRBJ2-3; V: TRBV4-2; size: -; D: TRBD2
CDR3: CASSSGTVDEKLFF; DNA: TGCGCCAGCAGCTCCGGGACAGTAGATGAAAAACTGTTTTTT; length: 14; J: TRBJ1-4; V: TRBV5-1; size: -; D: TRBD1
CDR3: CASSLSLANEKLFF; DNA: TGTGCCAGCAGCTTAAGTTTAGCGAATGAAAAACTGTTTTTT; length: 14; J: TRBJ1-4; V: TRBV11-2; size: -; D: -
CDR3: CASSPGQGQETQYF; DNA: TGTGCCAGCAGCCCGGGACAGGGCCAAGAGACCCAGTACTTC; length: 14; J: TRBJ2-5; V: TRBV5-5; size: few; D: TRBD1
CDR3: CAISEIQGGRTDTQYF; DNA: TGTGCCATCAGTGAGATACAGGGAGGTAGGACAGATACGCAGTATTTT; length: 16; J: TRBJ2-3; V: TRBV10-3; size: -; D: -